This T cell receptor (beta chain) was documented in a study of cytomegalovirus exposure and HLA in healthy donors. Notes on the study in general: Productive rates of about 90% or about 30% were seen for most TCR beta V segments in an earlier analysis. In the analysis, some V segments, TRBV6-2 and TRBV6-3 included, were excluded as indistinguishable.

A note on this clone: The antigen is unknown.

V gave up 3 bases and J gave up 1 base, with 13 bases separating them. Germline V gene sequence: CDR1 SGDLS, CDR2 YYNGEE. This CDR3 comprises 15 residues. The PCR was carried out with 60 Vbeta primers and 13 Jbeta primers. The table came from immunoSEQ multiplex PCR; TCRdb's copy has only in-frame clones and leaves some out. The table shows 120,000 to 150,000 clones, with almost 80% occurring only once. The chain links TRBV9 to TRBJ1-2; TRBD1 is a possible D gene (6 bases). Sample: PBMCs. The receptor's source is a man between 18 and 35 years old in good health and CMV-seronegative. CDR3 sequence reads: CASSATGRGNYGYTF. The DNA of the CDR3 is TGTGCCAGCAGCGCCACAGGGAGGGGTAACTATGGCTACACCTTC.